This T cell receptor (beta chain) comes out of a study of immune characterization of retroperitoneal liposarcoma. The length of the CDR3 is 18 residues. V was pared by 1 base and J by 1 base, with 7 bases of the junction left unmatched. CDR1 MNHNS and CDR2 SASEGT come from the germline V gene. TCRdb used MiXCR to reprocess the PCR reads, holding one entry per CDR3 protein. This repertoire shows several thousand distinct CDR3 sequences, 25% to 30% found once; its top ten account for about an eighth. By proportion, this clonotype is large (0.1 to 1%). The clonotype was recovered from a male donor with retroperitoneal liposarcoma. This rearrangement joins TRBV6-1 to TRBJ2-6; TRBD2 aligns across 7 bases. Sequencing input: blood. CDR3: CASSEEGGVASGANVLTF. In DNA form, the CDR3 reads TGTGCCAGCAGTGAAGAGGGAGGGGTTGCTTCTGGGGCCAACGTCCTGACTTTC.